This is a list of T cell receptor beta chains from one sample in a study of blood T cell repertoires in COVID-19. Libraries were prepared by immunoSEQ multiplex PCR; TCRdb keeps only in-frame clonotypes and omits some of them. The repertoire consists of roughly 120,000 clones, with roughly four fifths occurring once and the leading ten covering about 12%. The material sequenced was peripheral blood. Receptor source: a human donor in a cohort sampled during active COVID-19. CDR3s include the opening cysteine and the closing phenylalanine or tryptophan. Each record gives: clone size, J gene, V gene, D gene, CDR3 protein, CDR3 DNA. The D gene is left open where the match is weak. Clone size is given for some rows only: seen once, a few or many times, or a class if the clone is expanded.

size: .
J: TRBJ1-1
V: TRBV6-5
D: .
CDR3: CASGDRPNTEAFF
DNA: TGTGCCAGCGGAGACAGACCGAACACTGAAGCTTTCTTT

size: .
J: TRBJ2-2
V: TRBV10-3
D: .
CDR3: CAISGWLQGTGGELFF
DNA: TGTGCCATCAGCGGATGGTTACAGGGAACGGGCGGGGAGCTGTTTTTT

size: .
J: TRBJ2-3
V: TRBV29-1
D: .
CDR3: CSVTSLSGIPGDTQYF
DNA: TGCAGCGTAACGTCTTTATCGGGGATTCCGGGGGATACGCAGTATTTT

size: .
J: TRBJ2-2
V: TRBV10-3
D: .
CDR3: CAISDLQGTGELFF
DNA: TGTGCCATCAGTGACCTTCAGGGCACCGGGGAGCTGTTTTTT

size: .
J: TRBJ2-1
V: TRBV27
D: .
CDR3: CASSLRYREKPFF
DNA: TGTGCCAGCAGTTTACGCTACAGGGAGAAACCGTTCTTC

size: .
J: TRBJ2-1
V: TRBV7-2
D: TRBD2
CDR3: CASSLALWGGTDNEQFF
DNA: TGTGCCAGCAGCTTAGCGCTGTGGGGGGGGACCGACAATGAGCAGTTCTTC

size: .
J: TRBJ1-2
V: TRBV24-1
D: .
CDR3: CATSDYYYGYTF
DNA: TGTGCCACCAGTGATTACTACTATGGCTACACCTTC

size: few
J: TRBJ2-5
V: TRBV15
D: .
CDR3: CATSSLAGETQYF
DNA: TGTGCCACCAGCTCTCTAGCCGGCGAGACCCAGTACTTC

size: few
J: TRBJ2-7
V: TRBV19
D: .
CDR3: CASSIGASIGSYEQYF
DNA: TGTGCCAGTAGTATTGGTGCTAGTATCGGCTCCTACGAGCAGTACTTC

size: .
J: TRBJ1-5
V: TRBV11-3
D: .
CDR3: CASTLKRSNQPQHF
DNA: TGTGCCAGCACCCTAAAGCGTAGCAATCAGCCCCAGCATTTT

size: .
J: TRBJ2-6
V: TRBV11-2
D: .
CDR3: CASSSTTVAGANVLTF
DNA: TGTGCCAGCAGCTCGACGACAGTAGCTGGGGCCAACGTCCTGACTTTC

size: .
J: TRBJ2-1
V: TRBV19
D: TRBD1
CDR3: CASSPGGQGVNEQFF
DNA: TGTGCCAGTAGCCCCGGGGGACAGGGGGTTAATGAGCAGTTCTTC

size: .
J: TRBJ1-2
V: TRBV11-2
D: TRBD1
CDR3: CASSLGQGGDYGYTF
DNA: TGTGCCAGCAGCTTGGGACAGGGCGGGGACTATGGCTACACCTTC

size: .
J: TRBJ2-5
V: TRBV5-4
D: .
CDR3: CASSLEPGTQYF
DNA: TGTGCCAGCAGCTTGGAGCCGGGGACCCAGTACTTC

size: few
J: TRBJ2-7
V: TRBV5-4
D: .
CDR3: CASSSDSYEQYF
DNA: TGTGCCAGCAGCTCGGACAGTTACGAGCAGTACTTC

size: .
J: TRBJ2-5
V: TRBV7-6
D: TRBD2
CDR3: CASSSGRTSGGAYQETQYF
DNA: TGTGCCAGCAGCTCAGGGAGGACTAGCGGGGGGGCGTACCAAGAGACCCAGTACTTC

size: .
J: TRBJ1-2
V: TRBV28
D: .
CDR3: CASSLGGDPLGYTF
DNA: TGTGCCAGCAGTTTAGGAGGGGATCCCCTCGGCTACACCTTC

size: once
J: TRBJ2-3
V: TRBV5-1
D: TRBD2
CDR3: CASSPGTSNTDTQYF
DNA: TGCGCCAGCAGCCCCGGGACTAGCAACACAGATACGCAGTATTTT

size: once
J: TRBJ2-1
V: TRBV19
D: TRBD2
CDR3: CASSSGGSSYNEQFF
DNA: TGTGCCAGTAGTTCCGGGGGGAGCTCCTACAATGAGCAGTTCTTC

size: .
J: TRBJ2-7
V: TRBV7-6
D: TRBD1
CDR3: CASSLARGQGAYEQYF
DNA: TGTGCCAGCAGCTTAGCCCGGGGACAGGGGGCCTACGAGCAGTACTTC

size: .
J: TRBJ1-2
V: TRBV6-2/TRBV6-3
D: .
CDR3: CASSYNGAGRDYGYTF
DNA: TGTGCCAGCAGTTACAATGGGGCAGGACGGGACTATGGCTACACCTTC

size: .
J: TRBJ2-3
V: TRBV2
D: .
CDR3: CASSDLGLGTDTQYF
DNA: TGTGCCAGCAGTGATTTGGGCTTGGGCACAGATACGCAGTATTTT

size: .
J: TRBJ1-6
V: TRBV10-3
D: TRBD1
CDR3: CAISEDREYSPLHF
DNA: TGTGCCATCAGTGAGGACAGGGAGTATTCACCCCTCCACTTT

size: .
J: TRBJ2-7
V: TRBV7-2
D: .
CDR3: CASSRTGYEQYF
DNA: TGTGCCAGCAGTAGGACTGGGTACGAGCAGTACTTC

size: once
J: TRBJ1-6
V: TRBV7-8
D: .
CDR3: CATRDGPDNSPLHF
DNA: TGTGCCACCCGGGATGGACCCGATAATTCACCCCTCCACTTT

size: once
J: TRBJ2-2
V: TRBV5-1
D: .
CDR3: CASMGALKSGTGELFF
DNA: TGCGCCAGCATGGGGGCTCTTAAATCGGGCACCGGGGAGCTGTTTTTT

size: few
J: TRBJ1-6
V: TRBV9
D: TRBD1
CDR3: CASSPGTGSSPLHF
DNA: TGTGCCAGCAGCCCCGGGACAGGTAGCTCACCCCTCCACTTT

size: .
J: TRBJ2-5
V: TRBV12-2
D: .
CDR3: CASRSLKGYRVVLGTQYF
DNA: TGTGCAAGTCGCTCGTTAAAGGGGTACAGGGTGGTTTTGGGGACCCAGTACTTC

size: .
J: TRBJ2-3
V: TRBV27
D: TRBD2
CDR3: CASSLSGGGRWDTQYF
DNA: TGTGCCAGCAGTCTGAGCGGGGGGGGCCGTTGGGATACGCAGTATTTT

size: .
J: TRBJ2-3
V: TRBV29-1
D: .
CDR3: CSVEWLTSTDTQYF
DNA: TGCAGCGTTGAATGGCTGACTAGCACAGATACGCAGTATTTT

size: .
J: TRBJ2-1
V: TRBV24-1
D: .
CDR3: CATSDGTGTEQFF
DNA: TGTGCCACCAGTGATGGAACAGGGACTGAGCAGTTCTTC

size: .
J: TRBJ2-3
V: TRBV7-9
D: TRBD2
CDR3: CASSLEAGISDTQYF
DNA: TGTGCCAGCAGCTTGGAAGCGGGGATCTCAGATACGCAGTATTTT

size: .
J: TRBJ2-7
V: TRBV5-1
D: .
CDR3: CASSLDKEIYEQYF
DNA: TGCGCCAGCAGCTTGGATAAAGAGATCTACGAGCAGTACTTC

size: once
J: TRBJ2-1
V: TRBV29-1
D: TRBD2
CDR3: CSVERGTRIYNEQFF
DNA: TGCAGCGTTGAACGCGGGACTAGGATCTACAATGAGCAGTTCTTC

size: .
J: TRBJ2-3
V: TRBV2
D: .
CDR3: CASSEAGRVGQGDTQYF
DNA: TGTGCCAGCAGTGAAGCCGGAAGAGTGGGGCAGGGGGATACGCAGTATTTT

size: .
J: TRBJ2-7
V: TRBV6-6
D: .
CDR3: CASRPGVGTYEQYF
DNA: TGTGCCAGCAGGCCCGGGGTGGGGACCTACGAGCAGTACTTC

size: .
J: TRBJ2-1
V: TRBV27
D: TRBD1
CDR3: CASRARGQGSYNEQFF
DNA: TGTGCCAGCAGGGCCCGGGGACAGGGCTCCTACAATGAGCAGTTCTTC

size: .
J: TRBJ2-5
V: TRBV29-1
D: .
CDR3: CSVNQETQYF
DNA: TGCAGCGTCAATCAAGAGACCCAGTACTTC

size: once
J: TRBJ2-3
V: TRBV24-1
D: TRBD1
CDR3: CATSAVLRDRGPSTDTQYF
DNA: TGTGCCACCAGTGCCGTACTCCGGGACAGGGGGCCTAGCACAGATACGCAGTATTTT

size: .
J: TRBJ2-7
V: TRBV10-3
D: TRBD2
CDR3: CAISETSGYEQYF
DNA: TGTGCCATCAGTGAGACTAGCGGGTACGAGCAGTACTTC

size: .
J: TRBJ1-6
V: TRBV19
D: .
CDR3: CASSIGRSDNSPLHF
DNA: TGTGCCAGTAGTATAGGACGGAGCGATAATTCACCCCTCCACTTT

size: .
J: TRBJ2-3
V: TRBV6-5
D: TRBD1
CDR3: CASRPIGTDTDTQYF
DNA: TGTGCCAGCCGCCCGATTGGGACAGACACAGATACGCAGTATTTT

size: .
J: TRBJ2-3
V: TRBV14
D: TRBD2
CDR3: CASSQGGGLADTQYF
DNA: TGTGCCAGCAGCCAAGGGGGCGGACTAGCAGATACGCAGTATTTT

size: .
J: TRBJ2-7
V: TRBV5-1
D: .
CDR3: CASSRQDEQYF
DNA: TGCGCCAGCAGTAGGCAGGACGAGCAGTACTTC

size: .
J: TRBJ2-1
V: TRBV7-2
D: .
CDR3: CASSPGAGPLEQFF
DNA: TGTGCCAGCAGCCCTGGGGCTGGACCTCTAGAGCAGTTCTTC

size: .
J: TRBJ2-1
V: TRBV5-5
D: .
CDR3: CASSRTWTAGNEQFF
DNA: TGTGCCAGCAGCAGAACCTGGACAGCCGGGAATGAGCAGTTCTTC

size: .
J: TRBJ2-2
V: TRBV5-1
D: .
CDR3: CASSLVSTGELFF
DNA: TGCGCCAGCAGCTTGGTATCCACCGGGGAGCTGTTTTTT

size: .
J: TRBJ2-7
V: TRBV13
D: TRBD2
CDR3: CASSLRLATLNYEQYF
DNA: TGTGCCAGCAGCCTCCGACTAGCAACCCTGAACTACGAGCAGTACTTC

size: .
J: TRBJ2-2
V: TRBV4-3
D: TRBD1
CDR3: CASSHFRDREVTGELFF
DNA: TGCGCCAGCAGCCACTTCCGGGACAGGGAAGTGACCGGGGAGCTGTTTTTT

size: .
J: TRBJ2-3
V: TRBV5-1
D: TRBD2
CDR3: CASSLVRGGATDTQYF
DNA: TGCGCCAGCAGCTTGGTTCGCGGGGGGGCAACAGATACGCAGTATTTT

size: .
J: TRBJ1-2
V: TRBV2
D: TRBD1
CDR3: CASSPRDRSRGYTF
DNA: TGTGCCAGCAGTCCGAGGGACAGATCCCGTGGCTACACCTTC

size: .
J: TRBJ2-5
V: TRBV6-5
D: .
CDR3: CASSYSPSSETQYF
DNA: TGTGCCAGCAGTTACTCGCCTAGCAGTGAGACCCAGTACTTC